This T cell receptor beta chain was captured in a study of T cells in Graves' hyperthyroidism and ophthalmopathy. The hyperthyroidism patients had all been newly diagnosed, and their disease duration was under 2 months. Their ages ranged from 18 to 65 years. RNA transcripts were the template for amplifying TCR beta CDR3 regions. Researchers ran a first-round RT-PCR on the TCR CDR3 using the HTBI primer set. TCRdb reanalysed the multiplex PCR reads using MiXCR and keeps one entry per CDR3 protein. The data hold roughly 700,000 distinct CDR3 sequences, with approximately 14% observed a single time. This clonotype has just a few counts. The CDR3 loop spans 13 amino acids. V shed 0 bases and J shed 7 bases, with 10 bases lying between them. The V gene's germline CDR1 is ENHRY and CDR2 SYGVKD.

Sequencing input: blood. The chain combines TRBV10-3 with TRBJ2-7; D ambiguous. This TCR was sampled from a woman aged 18-29 years with Graves' hyperthyroidism. Here the CDR3 DNA reads TGTGCCATCAGTGAGTCGACGGTGGGGGAGCAGTACTTC. This codes for CAISESTVGEQYF.